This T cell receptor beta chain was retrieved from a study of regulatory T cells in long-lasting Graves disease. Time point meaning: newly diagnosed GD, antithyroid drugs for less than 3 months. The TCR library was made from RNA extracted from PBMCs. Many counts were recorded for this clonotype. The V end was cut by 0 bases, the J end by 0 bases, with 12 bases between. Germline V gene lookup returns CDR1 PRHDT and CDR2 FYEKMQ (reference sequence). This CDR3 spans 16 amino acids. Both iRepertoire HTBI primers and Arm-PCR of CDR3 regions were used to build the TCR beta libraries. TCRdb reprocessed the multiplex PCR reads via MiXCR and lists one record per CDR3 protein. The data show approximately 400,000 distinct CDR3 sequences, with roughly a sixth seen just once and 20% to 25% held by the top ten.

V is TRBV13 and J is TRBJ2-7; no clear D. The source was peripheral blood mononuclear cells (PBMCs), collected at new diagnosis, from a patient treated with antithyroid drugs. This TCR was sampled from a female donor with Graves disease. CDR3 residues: CASSLGLSELSYEQYF. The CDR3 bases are TGTGCCAGCAGCTTAGGCCTCAGCGAACTCTCCTACGAGCAGTACTTC.